Given below is one T cell receptor beta chain in context. With 3 bases removed from V and 0 bases from J, the gap between germline ends came to 6 bases. The CDR3 is 14 amino acids. CDR1 is LNHDA, CDR2 SQIVND, per germline (reference sequence). This specimen belongs to a study of blood T cell repertoires in COVID-19. As handled by the study authors: Estimation of nucleated cell counts was performed using reference gene primer amplification. Clones were read by immunoSEQ multiplex PCR, and TCRdb kept only the in-frame ones, dropping some. The V and J calls and clone size were taken over from that table, and D and trimming were inferred from the DNA. Here the sample spans 150,000 to 200,000 clones, 86% being singletons.

The clonotype was recovered from a man between 18 and 29 years old with acute or convalescent COVID-19. Sequencing input: peripheral blood. V and J are TRBV19 and TRBJ2-1; no firm D call. CDR3 loop: CASSIPGSYNEQFF. DNA of the CDR3: TGTGCCAGTAGTATCCCGGGCTCCTACAATGAGCAGTTCTTC.